This TCR beta chain was found in a study of blood T cell repertoires in COVID-19 (dated by TCRdb to about 2020). With respect to the entire study: Samples covering the acute and convalescent phases of COVID-19 were provided by collaborators in the United States, Italy and Spain. The material from the prospective study consisted of cDNA or gDNA derived from T cells, B-cell-depleted T cells, or PBMCs. The dataset comprised deeply sampled blood TCRbeta repertoires from subjects exposed to, actively infected with, or recovered from COVID-19. A freely available public database, intended as a resource for researchers studying the immune response to SARS-CoV-2, is where the repertoires were released. Samples were obtained from the ongoing ImmuneRACE study (first 160 participants) and from about 1,300 subjects provided by 6 global collaborators. A de-identified subject ID, COVID-19 status, age in years and sex were almost always included in the sample metadata. HLA class I and class II types, where available, came from metadata supplied by the sample provider rather than from assay-based typing. What the research found in general, with its limitations: The quantity of clinical and demographic metadata differed by source and by participant and was supplied without curation.

The germline V gene (reference sequence) gives CDR1 as MNHEY and CDR2 as SMNVEV. The cysteine opens and the phenylalanine closes a CDR3 of 16 amino acids. Only the CDR3 region is kept as DNA, spanning 48 bases read in frame from base 1. The junction carries 22 bases between V and J, which are trimmed by 5 bases and 6 bases respectively. Participants in the prospective study were aged 18 to 89 years, lived in about two dozen United States geographic areas, and enrolled through a virtual design. In the prospective study, cohorts were assigned on the basis of participant-reported clinical history obtained from a screening survey and a study questionnaire. Recovered participants in ImmuneRACE Cohort 3 were defined as having two consecutive negative NP/OP PCR tests, clearance from a healthcare professional, or resolution of symptoms. In the prospective study, mobile phlebotomists collected whole blood, serum and a nasopharyngeal or oropharyngeal swab from each participant. Participants in the prospective study had the option to provide additional blood draws and questionnaires over an approximately 2-month period. Before DNA extraction, blood samples from the prospective study were shipped at room temperature or frozen.

TCRbeta CDR3 regions were amplified from genomic DNA using the immunoSEQ Assay, a bias-controlled multiplex PCR. Per the authors' processing: The number of nucleated cells in each sample was estimated by amplification of reference gene primers within the assay. Sequence reads were collapsed and filtered to measure the absolute abundance of every unique TCRbeta CDR3 rearrangement. For each sample, productive Simpson clonality was calculated by taking the square root of Simpson's diversity index across productive rearrangements. The table was pulled from immuneACCESS by TCRdb, which kept in-frame rearrangements only. Such tables lose some clones; where checked, under half of the loss comes from unresolved V genes, and the rest has no known cause. The V and J calls and clone size are taken from that table; D and trimming were inferred from the DNA. The sample contains 200,000 to 250,000 clones, approximately 90% of them found a single time. Approximately 3.7% of the sample is in the top ten clones.

Points on this clone: Its antigen is not yet known. Base qualities are missing; no much larger clone stands one base away.

The origin of this receptor is a woman aged 25 to 39 who had recovered from COVID-19. The sample was PBMCs or T cells enriched from blood (not recorded which). The sequence is built from TRBV27 and TRBJ2-5, and TRBD1 may be the D gene, going by 5 matching bases. For the CDR3, the sequence is CASSPLLTQSGKTQYF. The DNA sequence is given as TGTGCCAGCAGTCCGTTGCTTACTCAATCAGGGAAGACCCAGTACTTC.